These 7 T cell receptor beta chains came from one sample sequenced in a study of technical replicates of blood from a few donors. Data came from immunoSEQ multiplex PCR; TCRdb stores just in-frame clones and leaves some out. This sample has some 70,000 clones, with 88% found just once. Material for sequencing was PBMCs. The receptors here all came from a human donor in good health. Some clones in this sample may be carry-over from other donors' samples.

The chain has TRBV4-1 and TRBJ1-2; the D gene is possibly TRBD1 (6 bases). The CDR3 extends over 15 amino acids. The V gene's germline CDR1 is MGHRA and CDR2 YSYEKL. With 3 bases removed from V and 7 bases from J, the gap between germline ends came to 18 bases. The CDR3 region is CASSQPGQGIFGYTF. The CDR3 DNA sequence: TGCGCCAGCAGCCAGCCCGGGCAGGGGATTTTTGGCTACACCTTC.

This clone has only one observation. J is TRBJ2-1 and V is TRBV27; perhaps TRBD1 as D (6 bases). CDR3 length: 15 residues. Germline V lookup: CDR1 MNHEY, CDR2 SMNVEV (reference sequence). V was trimmed by 8 bases and J by 2 bases, leaving 16 bases between them. The CDR3 loop reads CASQSGTSTYNEQFF. CDR3 coding DNA: TGTGCCAGCCAATCCGGGACAAGTACCTACAATGAGCAGTTCTTC.

V usage is TRBV27 and J usage is TRBJ1-5, with D possibly TRBD1 on 5 matching bases. The germline V gene encodes CDR1 MNHEY and CDR2 SMNVEV (reference sequence). This CDR3 contains 14 residues. Deletions cut 0 bases from V and 7 bases from J, with 10 bases between. In nucleotides, the CDR3 is TGTGCCAGCAGTTTATCTGGCGGGGGACAGCCCCAGCATTTT. Its translation: CASSLSGGGQPQHF.

J is TRBJ1-1 and V is TRBV10-2; no clear D gene. Trimming left V 3 bases short and J 1 base short, with 12 bases between. There are 15 residues in the CDR3. Looked up from germline, CDR1 is WSHSY and CDR2 is SAAADI. CDR3 amino acids: CASSDLSSGNTEAFF. For the CDR3, the DNA is TGCGCCAGCAGTGACCTAAGTTCAGGGAACACTGAAGCTTTCTTT.

This clone appeared a single time. This rearrangement joins TRBV2 to TRBJ2-7; no reliable D call. This CDR3 region has 12 residues. Trimming pared 8 bases from V and 6 bases from J, leaving 14 bases between. Germline values: CDR1 SNHLY, CDR2 FYNNEI. CDR3 in DNA: TGTGCCAGCCGCCCCGAGCCTGGCGAGCAGTACTTC. This sequence encodes CASRPEPGEQYF.

This clone occurred a few times. V usage is TRBV5-1 and J usage is TRBJ1-2; D possibly corresponds to TRBD1 (6 bases). The germline V gene has CDR1 SGHRS and CDR2 YFSETQ. CDR3 length equals 13 residues. V was cut by 0 bases and J by 4 bases, with 7 bases left in between. As DNA, the CDR3 is TGCGCCAGCAGCTTGGTAGGGGGCTATGGCTACACCTTC. It translates to CASSLVGGYGYTF.

The chain has TRBV21-1 and TRBJ2-3; the table calls TRBD2, which could not be checked here. TRBV21-1 is given as a pseudogene. The CDR3 is made up of 17 amino acids. In nucleotides, the CDR3 is TGTGCCAGCAGACCCCGGGGGAGGAGTACTAGCACAGATACGCAGTATTTT. Translating gives CASRPRGRSTSTDTQYF.